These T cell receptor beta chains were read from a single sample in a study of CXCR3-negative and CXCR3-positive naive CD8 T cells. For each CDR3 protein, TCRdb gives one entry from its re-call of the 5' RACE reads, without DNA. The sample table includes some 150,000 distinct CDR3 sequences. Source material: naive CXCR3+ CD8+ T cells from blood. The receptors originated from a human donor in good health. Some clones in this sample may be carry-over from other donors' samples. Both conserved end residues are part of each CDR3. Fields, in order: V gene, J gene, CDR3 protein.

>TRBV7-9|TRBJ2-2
CASSLVLRTSNTGELFF
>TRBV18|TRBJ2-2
CASSPGTSGFPNTGELFF
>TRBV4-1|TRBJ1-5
CASSQGAGYSNQPQHF
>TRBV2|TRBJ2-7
CASFPRSDEQYF
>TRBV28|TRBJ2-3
CASIPARGTKKDTQYF
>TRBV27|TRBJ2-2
CASSLWGAGGGELFF
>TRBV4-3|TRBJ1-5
CASSQVTGQPQHF
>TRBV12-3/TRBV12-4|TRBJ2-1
CASSFSGSSYNEQFF
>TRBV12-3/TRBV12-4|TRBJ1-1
CASSSLGGTKAFF
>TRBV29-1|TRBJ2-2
CSVEGIGQAPGELFF
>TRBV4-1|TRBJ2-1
CASSQAPVGEQFF
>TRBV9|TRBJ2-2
CASSKDGGPGELFF